The clone carrying this T cell receptor beta chain is a singleton in its sample. The CDR3 consists of 18 residues. The germline V gene encodes CDR1 MDHEN and CDR2 SYDVKM. V lost 9 bases and J 5 bases, leaving 29 bases between the germline ends. The sample comes from a study of blood T cell repertoires in COVID-19. As for the study in general: The United States, Italy and Spain were the sources of the acute and convalescent COVID-19 samples.

Assay: immunoSEQ multiplex PCR; the TCRdb copy retains only in-frame clones and omits some. The table includes approximately 140,000 clones, over 60% detected once. Sequencing used peripheral blood. The source of this sequence is a man aged 80 or over with acute or convalescent COVID-19. The gene calls are TRBV28 and TRBJ1-5; TRBD1 might be the D (6 bases). The CDR3 coding sequence is TGTGCCAGTTATACAGGGCACGGAGATGTGGCAAGAGATCAGCCCCAGCATTTT. Translating it yields CASYTGHGDVARDQPQHF.